The 16 T cell receptor beta chains below come from one sample, sequenced in a study of blood T cell repertoires in COVID-19. Method: immunoSEQ multiplex PCR; TCRdb's copy keeps in-frame clones and lacks some. The data show about 200,000 clones, around 80% seen once. Sequencing was performed on peripheral blood. Receptor source: a woman aged 65 to 85 with acute or convalescent COVID-19.

This sequence joins TRBV3-1 (or the pseudogene TRBV3-2) and TRBJ2-1, with no clear D. This CDR3 has 14 residues. CDR1 LGHDT and CDR2 YNNKEL come from the germline V gene (reference sequence). Trimming left V 0 bases short and J 8 bases short, with 11 bases between. The CDR3 DNA sequence: TGTGCCAGCAGCCAAGAGGCTAGGTGGGATGAGCAGTTCTTC. Translated, it gives CASSQEARWDEQFF.

V is TRBV19 and J is TRBJ2-1; no clear D. The V gene's germline CDR1 is LNHDA and CDR2 SQIVND (reference sequence). This CDR3 spans 14 amino acids. Trimming cost V 6 bases and J 8 bases, with 17 bases left between them. The CDR3 reads CASSRAGSRDEQFF. CDR3 nucleotide sequence: TGTGCCAGTAGCAGAGCCGGGTCCCGGGATGAGCAGTTCTTC.

The J gene is TRBJ1-5, the V gene TRBV19; D may be TRBD1 (5 bases). Germline V gene sequence: CDR1 LNHDA, CDR2 SQIVND (reference sequence). This CDR3 has 16 residues. The V end lost 2 bases, the J end lost 4 bases, and 15 bases lay between the germline ends. The CDR3 DNA sequence: TGTGCCAGTAGTATACTCGGGCAGGGCCCTAATCAGCCCCAGCATTTT. As protein: CASSILGQGPNQPQHF.

About this clone: Other DNA sequences in the same sample also yield this CDR3. The chain links TRBV7-3 to TRBJ1-1; 7 positions agree with TRBD1. CDR1 SGHTA and CDR2 FQGTGA come from the germline V gene. V trimming: 3 bases; J trimming: 1 base; junction bases outside the gene matches: 2. The CDR3 has 14 residues. The CDR3 here is CASSLAGGNTEAFF. CDR3 coding DNA: TGTGCCAGCAGCTTGGCAGGGGGGAACACTGAAGCTTTCTTT.

V and J are TRBV11-2 and TRBJ2-1; the D gene is possibly TRBD1 (5 bases). The germline V and J ends were trimmed by 2 bases and 5 bases, with 16 bases remaining between them. CDR1 is SGHAT and CDR2 is FQNNGV in the germline V gene. This CDR3 is 16 amino acids long. In DNA, the CDR3 is TGTGCCAGCAGCTTACGATTAGGAGTAGGGGACAATGAGCAGTTCTTC. It codes for CASSLRLGVGDNEQFF. Together with reference TRBV11-2 and TRBJ2-1, the CDR3 gives the full variable domain: EAGVAQSPRYKIIEKRQSVAFWCNPISGHATLYWYQQILGQGPKLLIQFQNNGVVDDSQLPKDRFSAERLKGVDSTLKIQPAKLEDSAVYLCASSLRLGVGDNEQFFGPGTRLTVL.

CDR3 coding DNA: TGCAGTGCTAGAGACGGCTATGGCTACACCTTC. Its translation is CSARDGYGYTF. The gene calls are TRBV20-1 and TRBJ1-2; D unresolved. CDR3 length: 11 amino acids. V gave up 0 bases and J gave up 4 bases, with 3 bases separating them. Germline V gene sequence: CDR1 DFQATT, CDR2 SNEGSKA (reference sequence).

This clone was seen a handful of times. The rearrangement uses TRBV12-5 and TRBJ1-2, with D hard to call. Trimming removed 2 bases from V and 0 bases from J, with 7 bases in between. Germline lookup yields CDR1 LGHNT and CDR2 FRNRAP. CDR3 length equals 14 residues. The CDR3 DNA sequence: TGTGCTAGTGGTTTGACGGGGTCTAACTATGGCTACACCTTC. Its protein is CASGLTGSNYGYTF.

This chain links TRBV19 with TRBJ2-7, with 8 bases that match TRBD1. Germline loops: CDR1 LNHDA, CDR2 SQIVND (reference sequence). The J segment lost 2 bases and the V segment lost 4 bases, leaving 7 bases of the junction unmatched. This CDR3 region has 15 residues. The CDR3 loop is CASSTRPGQAYEQYF. In nucleotides, the CDR3 is TGTGCCAGTAGTACCCGACCGGGACAGGCCTACGAGCAGTACTTC.

This CDR3 is CASSPQFRRSELPETQYF. CDR3 bases: TGCGCCAGCAGCCCTCAATTCCGGAGGTCTGAATTGCCAGAGACCCAGTACTTC. The chain uses TRBV4-1 and TRBJ2-5; TRBD2 might be the D (5 bases). The CDR3 runs 18 residues. V lost 4 bases to trimming and J lost 4 bases, with 25 bases between them. CDR1 MGHRA and CDR2 YSYEKL come from the germline V gene.

The rearrangement links TRBV6-1 to TRBJ2-1; no definite D call. The V gene lost 4 bases and the J gene lost 4 bases, with 17 bases spanning the gap. The CDR3 has 16 residues. Germline V gene sequence: CDR1 MNHNS, CDR2 SASEGT. CDR3: CASSVSTIAAYNEQFF. The CDR3 DNA reads TGTGCCAGCAGTGTTTCTACAATTGCGGCGTACAATGAGCAGTTCTTC.

This rearrangement joins TRBV6-1 to TRBJ1-3; D gene unclear. V was pared by 3 bases and J by 0 bases, with 9 bases between. Germline CDR1 MNHNS, CDR2 SASEGT. The CDR3 runs to 15 residues. CDR3 sequence: CASSDDRSSGNTIYF. In DNA, the CDR3 is TGTGCCAGCAGTGACGACCGGAGCTCTGGAAACACCATATATTTT.

The chain is built from TRBV6-6 and TRBJ1-1; D ambiguous. Germline V gives CDR1 MNHNY, CDR2 SVGAGI (reference sequence). Trimming shortened V by 7 bases and J by 1 base, and 13 bases separated the two germline ends. This CDR3 is built from 14 residues. CDR3 region: CASTYRRENTEAFF. CDR3 coding DNA: TGTGCCAGCACCTACCGCCGGGAGAACACTGAAGCTTTCTTT.

This rearrangement joins TRBV18 to TRBJ1-1; D unclear. The CDR3 is 17 residues long. Per the germline V gene, CDR1 is KGHSH and CDR2 is LQKENI. V lost 3 bases to trimming and J lost 5 bases, with 22 bases between them. The DNA of the CDR3 is TGTGCCAGCTCACCGACGCCAGTTCAAGGAGGTAGGACTGAAGCTTTCTTT. Protein sequence: CASSPTPVQGGRTEAFF.

The chain is built from TRBV2 and TRBJ2-3; no reliable D call. V lost 5 bases, J lost 5 bases, and 14 bases lay in between. Germline V gene lookup returns CDR1 SNHLY and CDR2 FYNNEI. CDR3 length equals 14 residues. The CDR3 region is CASSIETVQDTQYF. The CDR3 DNA reads as TGTGCCAGCAGTATTGAAACAGTGCAAGATACGCAGTATTTT.

The chain is built from TRBV20-1 and TRBJ2-5; D is ambiguous. Trimming left V 3 bases short and J 2 bases short, with 10 bases between. Germline CDR1 and CDR2: DFQATT and SNEGSKA (reference sequence). This CDR3 has 13 amino acids. CDR3 sequence: CSASVAYQETQYF. In nucleotides, the CDR3 is TGCAGTGCTAGTGTGGCTTATCAAGAGACCCAGTACTTC.

The rearrangement uses TRBV6-1 and TRBJ2-7; 8 nucleotides match TRBD1. V gave up 2 bases and J gave up 0 bases; unmatched junction bases: 0. This CDR3 spans 14 amino acids. Germline CDR1 is MNHNS and CDR2 is SASEGT. In DNA form, the CDR3 reads TGTGCCAGCAGTGAAACAGGGGGCTCCTACGAGCAGTACTTC. Amino acid sequence: CASSETGGSYEQYF.